This T cell receptor beta chain was recorded in a study of glioma-infiltrating T cells listed by TCRdb under 2016. In the study overall: Sequencing of TCR alpha- and beta-chain repertoires was performed on glioma tissue, on non-neoplastic brain tissue, and on matched peripheral blood mononuclear cells. Three low-grade glioma patients, about 8 primary glioblastoma patients, and three non-glioma patients who contributed non-neoplastic brain tissue made up the paired cohort. Each tissue-infiltrating repertoire was compared with the same patient's peripheral blood repertoire to measure divergence between tissue and blood T-cell populations. What the authors observed across the whole study: VJ-independent divergence between tissue and blood was lower than expected in non-neoplastic patients but higher than expected in all gliomas, particularly low-grade gliomas. Small numbers underpinned the group comparisons: roughly 8 glioblastoma patients, three low-grade glioma patients and three non-neoplastic patients. Very few CDR3 sequences were found to be shared between tissue and blood, and this scarcity was attributed to high CDR3 diversity and limited sampling.

Regarding this clonotype: Its antigen specificity is not known. No base-level quality is on record; no much larger clone is a single base apart.

Inclusive of the bounding cysteine and phenylalanine, the CDR3 is 14 residues long. CDR3 DNA only is kept here, 42 bases in frame from base 1. Relative to germline, V is missing 9 bases and J is missing 4 bases, with 5 bases of the junction outside any gene match. Per the germline V gene, MNHNS is the CDR1 and SASEGT is the CDR2. The iRepertoire nested amplicon-rescue multiplex PCR (arm-PCR) platform was used to amplify TCR alpha and beta CDR3 regions from RNA. The input for one-step reverse transcription and amplification was roughly 90-450 ng of either tissue mRNA or PBMC total RNA. Following bead purification, Illumina adapters were added through a secondary multiplex PCR, and the libraries were then gel-purified between 200 and 400 bp. The libraries contained internal 6-nucleotide barcodes that were used for demultiplexing. Libraries were sequenced on an Illumina MiSeq with 2x220 or 2x250 nucleotide paired-end reads. The authors' pipeline ran thus. FLASH 1.2.11 was used to merge paired reads, and BWA-MEM then aligned the reads to the GRCh37 human genome before TRA and TRB reads were extracted. An IMGT-derived reference of cassette sequences and CDR3 motifs, with pseudogenes included, was used for V and J assignment. Reads were translated in three frames, and productive CDR3s were defined by a C…FGXG motif without stop codons. Unique combinations of V-J cassette pair and CDR3 amino acid sequence were defined as clonotypes. Filtering of reads was based on Hamming distance, with the threshold set by the sequence error rate of each sample in mapped regions. Using fastp trimming at Q25 and MiXCR clonotype assembly, TCRdb reanalyzed the public sequencing data and kept in-frame beta chains. Here each entry gathers all rows of one CDR3 protein and keeps the most common genes and DNA. TCRdb's processing, not the study's, gives the V and J calls here. This sample lists around 140,000 distinct CDR3 sequences; about 39% were detected once. The ten largest clones capture 20% of the sample.

This sequence was found in a human donor with low-grade glioma or glioblastoma, undergoing nonglioma brain surgery, or in good health (not recorded which). The receptor chain draws on TRBV6-1 and TRBJ2-1; 11 bases in the middle match TRBD2. Material for sequencing was glioma tissue, nonneoplastic brain tissue, or PBMCs (not recorded which). The nucleotide sequence reads as follows: TGTGCCAGTCAGAGACTAGCGGGGTACAATGAGCAGTTCTTC. This translates into CASQRLAGYNEQFF.